The next 7 T cell receptor beta chains were all read from a single sample in a study of CD8+ T cells in alopecia areata. In each case, RNA was isolated and then reverse transcribed into cDNA as the sequencing template. Assay used: immunoSEQ multiplex PCR; TCRdb lists only in-frame clones, some missing. This sample yields roughly 100,000 clones, of which around three fifths are seen a single time; 7.5% to 9% belongs to the top ten. The specimen sequenced was CD4+ T cells sorted from blood. These receptors all come from a human donor in good health.

The rearrangement links TRBV5-4 to TRBJ1-2, with D possibly being TRBD1 (5 bases). The CDR3 length is 13 residues. V lost 2 bases and J lost 8, with 13 bases in between. CDR1 is SGHNT and CDR2 is YYREEE in the germline V gene (reference sequence). The CDR3 nucleotides are TGTGCCAGCAGCTTAGGGGACTTCTTCGGCTACACCTTC. It yields the protein CASSLGDFFGYTF. Complete variable domain (other parts from reference TRBV5-4 and TRBJ1-2): ETGVTQSPTHLIKTRGQQVTLRCSSQSGHNTVSWYQQALGQGPQFIFQYYREEENGRGNFPPRFSGLQFPNYSSELNVNALELDDSALYLCASSLGDFFGYTFGSGTRLTVV.

This clone was observed a single time. This chain uses TRBV27 with TRBJ2-3; weak D call: TRBD2 (6 bases). Germline-derived CDR1 and CDR2 are MNHEY and SMNVEV (reference sequence). The CDR3 runs 15 residues. Deletions cut 2 bases from V and 2 bases from J, with 11 bases between. The CDR3 spells CASSLTGVPTDTQYF. CDR3 nucleotide sequence: TGTGCCAGCAGTTTAACGGGGGTCCCCACAGATACGCAGTATTTT.

This clone was picked up a small number of times. V gene TRBV6-6 combines with J gene TRBJ1-2; D may be TRBD1 (6 bases). The CDR3 runs 15 residues. Germline V gives CDR1 MNHNY, CDR2 SVGAGI (reference sequence). The germline V and J ends were trimmed by 2 bases and 9 bases, with 19 bases remaining between them. CDR3 residues: CASSYNRVKEESYTF. Here the CDR3 DNA reads TGTGCCAGCAGTTACAACAGGGTCAAAGAGGAGAGCTACACCTTC.

The count of this clone is one. The chain employs TRBV29-1 and TRBJ2-5; possibly TRBD1 for D (5 bases). V shed 7 bases and J shed 0 bases, with 15 bases lying between them. This CDR3 is built from 14 residues. From germline, CDR1 is SQVTM and CDR2 ANQGSEA. This CDR3 is CSAAQGPYQETQYF. The CDR3 DNA reads TGCAGCGCCGCCCAGGGCCCGTACCAAGAGACCCAGTACTTC.

About this clone: The same CDR3 arises from other DNA sequences in this sample as well. The chain links TRBV30 to TRBJ2-5; D gene ambiguous. The CDR3 totals 13 residues. Germline loops: CDR1 GTSNPN, CDR2 SVGIG (reference sequence). V gave up 0 bases and J gave up 2 bases, with 7 bases separating them. The CDR3 spells CAWSVGLQETQYF. CDR3 DNA: TGTGCCTGGAGTGTAGGCTTACAAGAGACCCAGTACTTC.

The chain combines TRBV5-6 with TRBJ2-5; D gene uncertain. Trimming cost V 4 bases and J 3 bases, with 13 bases left between them. The CDR3 is 14 residues long. Germline lookup yields CDR1 SGHDT and CDR2 YYEEEE. The CDR3 spells CASSPTYSKETQYF. The CDR3 nucleotides read TGTGCCAGCAGCCCGACATATTCCAAAGAGACCCAGTACTTC.

This clone occurred a few times. CDR3 bases: TGTGCCAGCGGGGGGCTAGTCGAGCAGTACTTC. This sequence encodes CASGGLVEQYF. The rearrangement links TRBV6-1 to TRBJ2-7; D tentatively reads TRBD1 or TRBD2 (6 bases each). The CDR3 length is 11 residues. Germline V CDR1 and CDR2: MNHNS, SASEGT. The V and J ends lost 8 bases and 6 bases respectively, with 11 bases between them.